This T cell receptor beta chain derives from a study of cytomegalovirus exposure and HLA in healthy donors. At the level of the study: Earlier findings included more than 95 million unique TCR beta sequences obtained from about 180 million T cells. Falling in the Caucasian-associated ancestry cluster were 80% to 85% of under 450 genotyped donors.

The CDR3 extends over 16 amino acids. From germline, CDR1 is MNHEY and CDR2 SMNVEV (reference sequence). Trimming cost V 3 bases and J 7 bases, with 18 bases left between them. Regarding this clone: Its target is not known.

The study, taken as a whole, reports: Only CMV serostatus was available as immune exposure information.

PCR employed 60 Vbeta and 13 Jbeta primers. The table came from immunoSEQ multiplex PCR; TCRdb's copy has only in-frame clones and leaves some out. The data hold about 160,000 clones, with about 85% observed a single time. The clonotype originates from a boy aged 2 to 10 in good health and CMV-seronegative. The genes are TRBV27 and TRBJ1-4; D perhaps matches TRBD1 (5 bases). The sample taken for sequencing was PBMCs. This CDR3 reads CASSFLRQAGGEKLFF. CDR3 bases: TGTGCCAGCAGTTTCCTGCGGCAGGCGGGGGGTGAAAAACTGTTTTTT.